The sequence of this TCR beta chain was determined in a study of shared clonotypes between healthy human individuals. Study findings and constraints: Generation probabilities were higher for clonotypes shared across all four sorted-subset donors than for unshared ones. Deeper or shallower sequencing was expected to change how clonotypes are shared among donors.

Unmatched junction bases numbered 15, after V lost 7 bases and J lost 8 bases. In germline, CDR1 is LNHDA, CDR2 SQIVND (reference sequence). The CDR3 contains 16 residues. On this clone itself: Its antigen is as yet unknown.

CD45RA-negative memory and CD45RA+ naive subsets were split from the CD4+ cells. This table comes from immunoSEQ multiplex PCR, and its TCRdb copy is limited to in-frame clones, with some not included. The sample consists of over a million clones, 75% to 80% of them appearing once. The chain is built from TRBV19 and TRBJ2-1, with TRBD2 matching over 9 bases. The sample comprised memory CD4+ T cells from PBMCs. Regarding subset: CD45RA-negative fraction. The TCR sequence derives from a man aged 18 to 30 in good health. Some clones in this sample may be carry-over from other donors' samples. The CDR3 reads CASTLLGGRETHEQFF. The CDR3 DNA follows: TGTGCCAGTACTCTCCTCGGCGGGAGGGAAACGCATGAGCAGTTCTTC.